A single sample is the source of the 5 T cell receptor beta chains below, sequenced in a study of cytomegalovirus exposure and HLA in healthy donors (dated by TCRdb to between 2016 and 2019). The protocol used for the library was the immunoSEQ multiplex PCR assay. For the multiplex PCR, a mixture combining 60 forward primers for TCR Vbeta segments and 13 reverse primers for TCR Jbeta segments was used. Held by TCRdb, this immuneACCESS table contains in-frame sequences only and omits some clones. Under half of the omission traces to an unresolved V gene where checked; the cause of the rest is unknown. For this sample there are around 150,000 clones; 70% to 80% appear just once. Clones ranked in the top ten supply over 13% of the sample. What was sequenced was PBMCs. These receptors were collected from a woman in her thirties or forties in good health and CMV-seronegative.

A remark on this clone: The germline gene is not matched at one end of the junction; a read error may be the cause. J is TRBJ2-7 and V is TRBV7-9, with 7 bases fitting TRBD1. The CDR3 length is 15 residues. Germline CDR1 and CDR2: SEHNR and FQNEAQ (reference sequence). CDR3 amino acids: CSSSSQGVSSYEQYF. Here the CDR3 DNA reads TGTTCCAGCAGCTCCCAGGGGGTATCCTCCTACGAGCAGTACTTC.

This chain links TRBV18 with TRBJ2-5; TRBD2 aligns across 10 bases. The CDR3 covers 16 residues. Germline V CDR1 and CDR2: KGHSH, LQKENI. V shed 3 bases, J shed 4 bases, and the junction held 8 bases outside the gene matches. CDR3 amino acids: CASSPELAGLGETQYF. For the CDR3, the DNA is TGTGCCAGCTCACCCGAACTAGCGGGATTGGGAGAGACCCAGTACTTC.

The chain combines TRBV11-2 with TRBJ2-7; D gene ambiguous. The CDR3 consists of 13 residues. V dropped 5 bases and J dropped 4 bases, with 12 bases sitting between them. Germline V CDR1 and CDR2: SGHAT, FQNNGV. The CDR3 DNA reads TGTGCCAGCAGCGCTAACTTGGTTTACGAGCAGTACTTC. This codes for CASSANLVYEQYF.

The chain is built from TRBV4-1 and TRBJ2-1, with 13 positions matching TRBD2. The CDR3 covers 16 residues. V lost 3 bases, J lost 5 bases, and 4 bases stayed unmatched. Per germline, CDR1 MGHRA and CDR2 YSYEKL. The CDR3 loop is CASSQELAGGNNEQFF. CDR3 coding DNA: TGCGCCAGCAGCCAGGAACTAGCGGGGGGGAACAATGAGCAGTTCTTC.

This chain connects TRBV15 to TRBJ1-4; D unresolved. This CDR3 contains 13 residues. Per the germline V gene, CDR1 is LNHNV and CDR2 is YYDKDF (reference sequence). Trimming cost V 0 bases and J 4 bases, with 3 bases left between them. In nucleotides, the CDR3 is TGTGCCACCAGCAGAGATCATAATGAAAAACTGTTTTTT. Residues: CATSRDHNEKLFF.